This TCR beta chain was obtained from a study of CD8 T cells in Susac syndrome. The patients serving as multiple sclerosis controls were treatment-naive. They had stable or active relapsing-remitting disease and fulfilled revised McDonald criteria. As concerns this clonotype: Antigen: not known.

Roughly 0.45 to 1 ug RNA was reverse transcribed with random hexamers. The TCR beta CDR3 was amplified by immunoSEQ multiplex PCR across 54 Vbeta, 13 Jbeta. MiXCR, applied by TCRdb to the immunoSEQ multiplex PCR reads, yields one record per CDR3 protein. The sample contains about 250,000 distinct CDR3 sequences, 85% to 95% of which appear only once. Findings of the study overall: The TCR sequencing and HLA analysis in the study involved a relatively small number of individuals, as the study acknowledged.

The sequence was obtained from a human donor with multiple sclerosis. What was sequenced was CD4+ T cells from PBMCs.

The DNA for the CDR3 is TGTGCCAGCAGCTTCGACCAGACGGAGACCCAGTACTTC. Its translation is CASSFDQTETQYF. The chain is built from TRBV11-1 and TRBJ2-5; D gene unclear. The germline CDR1 and CDR2 sequences are SGHAT and FQDESV (reference sequence). V gave up 3 bases and J gave up 5 bases, with 10 bases separating them. The CDR3 totals 13 residues.